The 5 T cell receptor beta chains below were found in one sample sequenced in a study of blood T cell repertoires in COVID-19. Data came from immunoSEQ multiplex PCR; TCRdb stores just in-frame clones and leaves some out. The sample includes about 59,000 clones, around 80% of them seen just once. Sequenced input: peripheral blood. Source of these receptors: a man aged 60-69 years with acute or convalescent COVID-19.

V gene TRBV27 combines with J gene TRBJ1-6, with D possibly matching TRBD1 (6 bases). Trimming removed 4 bases from V and 10 bases from J, with 14 bases in between. The CDR3 sequence is 14 residues long. Germline CDR1 MNHEY, CDR2 SMNVEV (reference sequence). DNA for the CDR3: TGTGCCAGCAGTTCGGGGGGCGGACTATCACCCCTCCACTTT. Protein: CASSSGGGLSPLHF.

This chain connects TRBV11-2 to TRBJ2-3; 15 bases are a match to TRBD2. Germline CDR1 and CDR2: SGHAT and FQNNGV. The CDR3 runs to 19 residues. Trimming cost V 3 bases and J 3 bases; bases outside gene matches: 10. CDR3 in DNA: TGTGCCAGCAGCTTCCCCACCGGGACTAGCGGGAGGTCTACAGATACGCAGTATTTT. Translating it yields CASSFPTGTSGRSTDTQYF.

The chain combines TRBV19 with TRBJ2-7; maybe TRBD2 (6 bases). Between the trimmed V and J ends, which lost 6 bases and 6 bases, there was a span of 18 bases. Germline V gene data show CDR1 as LNHDA and CDR2 as SQIVND (reference sequence). This CDR3 comprises 14 residues. The CDR3 sequence is CASSKIRDSPEQYF. The CDR3 DNA reads TGTGCCAGTAGCAAGATCCGGGACTCTCCCGAGCAGTACTTC.

V and J are TRBV5-4 and TRBJ2-5, with TRBD1 matching over 7 bases. The CDR3 consists of 14 residues. Germline CDR1 and CDR2: SGHNT and YYREEE (reference sequence). The V segment lost 4 bases and the J segment 2 bases; nucleotides outside the gene matches: 5. CDR3 loop: CASSLGTVQETQYF. The CDR3 DNA sequence: TGTGCCAGCAGCCTCGGGACAGTTCAAGAGACCCAGTACTTC.

The chain couples TRBV10-3 to TRBJ2-7; 8 positions match TRBD2. The V gene's germline CDR1 is ENHRY and CDR2 SYGVKD. The CDR3 is made up of 14 amino acids. Trimming at V came to 9 bases and at J to 6 bases, leaving 13 bases not matched to a gene. In DNA form, the CDR3 reads TGTGCCATTTCATGGCAGCGGGAGAATCCCGAGCAGTACTTC. This sequence encodes CAISWQRENPEQYF.